A single sample is the source of the 31 T cell receptor beta chains below, sequenced in a study of graft-versus-host responses after intestinal transplantation. Produced via immunoSEQ multiplex PCR; TCRdb's table is partial and in-frame only. The sample lists about 20,000 clones; about 89% were seen once. This sample comprised PBMCs, obtained around 230 days after intestinal transplant. These receptors all come from a human patient who received an intestinal transplant, so some T cells may come from the graft donor.

This chain joins TRBV7-9 and TRBJ1-2; TRBD1 is a possible D gene (5 bases). This CDR3 spans 13 amino acids. Germline V gives CDR1 SEHNR, CDR2 FQNEAQ (reference sequence). V was trimmed by 1 base and J by 7 bases, leaving 10 bases between them. The CDR3 region has the DNA TGTGCCAGCAGCTTAGGCAGGGAGGGTGGCTACACCTTC. It encodes CASSLGREGGYTF. The full variable domain, rest sourced from reference TRBV7-9 and TRBJ1-2, is DTGVSQNPRHKITKRGQNVTFRCDPISEHNRLYWYRQTLGQGPEFLTYFQNEAQLEKSRLLSDRFSAERPKGSFSTLEIQRTEQGDSAMYLCASSLGREGGYTFGSGTRLTVV.

The chain combines TRBV5-1 with TRBJ2-7; D is unresolved. V gave up 1 base and J gave up 5 bases, with 10 bases separating them. The germline gives CDR1 SGHRS, CDR2 YFSETQ. The CDR3 covers 13 residues. CDR3 DNA sequence: TGCGCCAGCAGCTTGTATACGTACCACGAGCAGTACTTC. As protein: CASSLYTYHEQYF.

This sequence joins TRBV7-9 and TRBJ2-3, with 9 bases lining up with TRBD2. The germline V gene has CDR1 SEHNR and CDR2 FQNEAQ (reference sequence). Trimming removed 3 bases from V and 1 base from J; junction bases left unmatched: 5. The CDR3 has 16 residues. CDR3 sequence reads: CASSFDLAGRTDTQYF. As DNA, the CDR3 is TGTGCCAGCAGCTTTGACCTAGCGGGGCGCACAGATACGCAGTATTTT.

The J gene is TRBJ2-6, the V gene TRBV6-1; D might be TRBD1 (5 bases). The CDR3 totals 15 residues. Germline CDR1 and CDR2: MNHNS and SASEGT. V was trimmed by 2 bases and J by 3 bases, leaving 8 bases between them. CDR3 sequence (DNA): TGTGCCAGCAGTGAAAATCAGGGTGGGGCCAACGTCCTGACTTTC. This encodes CASSENQGGANVLTF.

The gene calls are TRBV7-8 and TRBJ1-1; D is ambiguous. Looked up from germline, CDR1 is SGHVS and CDR2 is FQNEAQ. The CDR3 sequence is 13 residues long. The V end was cut by 3 bases, the J end by 1 base, with 6 bases between. CDR3 DNA: TGTGCCAGCAGCTTCGTGGGGAACACTGAAGCTTTCTTT. Its translation: CASSFVGNTEAFF.

The V gene is TRBV5-1, the J gene TRBJ2-7, with D perhaps TRBD1 (6 bases). V was shortened by 0 bases and J by 9 bases, with 16 bases between the two germline ends. Germline CDR1 SGHRS, CDR2 YFSETQ. The CDR3 length is 14 residues. The CDR3: CASSLVGAEDGQYF. Here the CDR3 DNA reads TGCGCCAGCAGCTTGGTGGGGGCGGAGGACGGGCAGTACTTC.

This clone was detected a few times. This chain uses TRBV18 with TRBJ2-4, with D tentatively TRBD1 (5 bases). Trimming took 3 bases from V and 7 from J, leaving 22 bases between them. CDR1 and CDR2 from the germline V gene are KGHSH and LQKENI. The CDR3 extends over 17 amino acids. The CDR3 here is CASSPSRQLLVGNIQYF. CDR3 sequence (DNA): TGTGCCAGCTCACCTTCCCGACAGCTCCTAGTGGGGAACATTCAGTACTTC.

The count of this clone is one. V is TRBV7-9 and J is TRBJ2-3; the match to TRBD2 covers 7 bases. After removal of 0 bases from V and 2 bases from J, the junction contained 2 bases not matched to a gene. The CDR3 runs to 15 residues. Germline CDR1 SEHNR, CDR2 FQNEAQ (reference sequence). Here the CDR3 reads CASSLAWDYTDTQYF. For the CDR3, the DNA is TGTGCCAGCAGCTTAGCTTGGGACTACACAGATACGCAGTATTTT.

In its sample, this clone was seen once. The chain employs TRBV21-1 and TRBJ1-4; whether TRBD1, the table's D call, matches the DNA was not checked. TRBV21-1 is listed as a pseudogene. The CDR3 has 17 residues. The DNA for the CDR3 is TGTGCCAGCAGCAAAGTGGGGACAGCAAAAGATAATGAAAAACTGTTTTTT. This sequence encodes CASSKVGTAKDNEKLFF.

The chain uses TRBV19 and TRBJ1-2, with a possible D match to TRBD1 (6 bases). CDR1 is LNHDA, CDR2 SQIVND, per germline (reference sequence). The CDR3 contains 14 residues. The V end lost 7 bases, the J end lost 2 bases, and 14 bases lay between the germline ends. The CDR3 DNA reads as TGTGCCAGTAAGGGAATGGACAGAAACTATGGCTACACCTTC. Its translation: CASKGMDRNYGYTF.

The J gene is TRBJ2-2, the V gene TRBV5-1, with 8 nucleotides matching TRBD1. V shed 5 bases and J 2 bases; nucleotides not matched to a gene: 5. CDR3 length: 15 residues. The V gene's germline CDR1 is SGHRS and CDR2 YFSETQ. CDR3 nucleotide sequence: TGCGCCAGCAGTACAGGGGGGCTCAACACCGGGGAGCTGTTTTTT. Protein: CASSTGGLNTGELFF.

The V and J genes are TRBV30 and TRBJ1-1; D possibly corresponds to TRBD1 (5 bases). V was pared by 4 bases and J by 0 bases, with 15 bases between. CDR1 and CDR2 (germline): GTSNPN, SVGIG (reference sequence). This CDR3 spans 15 amino acids. The CDR3 nucleotides are TGTGCCTGGACTCGGCGGGACGTCATGAACACTGAAGCTTTCTTT. Translated: CAWTRRDVMNTEAFF. Looking up the rest from reference TRBV30 and TRBJ1-1 gives the full variable domain: SQTIHQWPATLVQPVGSPLSLECTVEGTSNPNLYWYRQAAGRGLQLLFYSVGIGQISSEVPQNLSASRPQDRQFILSSKKLLLSDSGFYLCAWTRRDVMNTEAFFGQGTRLTVV.

This chain joins TRBV11-3 and TRBJ2-1; D is perhaps TRBD2 (5 bases). V was clipped by 0 bases and J by 10 bases, with 7 bases between them. This CDR3 has 12 amino acids. In germline, CDR1 is SGHNT, CDR2 YENEEA. The CDR3 bases are TGTGCCAGCAGCTTAGATGGACTGGAGCAGTTCTTC. Protein sequence: CASSLDGLEQFF. The full variable domain, rest sourced from reference TRBV11-3 and TRBJ2-1, is EAGVVQSPRYKIIEKKQPVAFWCNPISGHNTLYWYLQNLGQGPELLIRYENEEAVDDSQLPKDRFSAERLKGVDSTLKIQPAELGDSAVYLCASSLDGLEQFFGPGTRLTVL.

The chain has TRBV7-8 and TRBJ1-6; maybe TRBD1 (5 bases). Germline CDR1 reads SGHVS; CDR2 reads FQNEAQ. This CDR3 is built from 16 residues. V dropped 2 bases and J dropped 9 bases, with 17 bases sitting between them. CDR3 in amino acids: CASSLRPGPSSSPLHF. The CDR3 region has the DNA TGTGCCAGCAGCTTACGCCCGGGACCCAGCAGTTCACCCCTCCACTTT. The complete variable domain, with remaining parts taken from reference TRBV7-8 and TRBJ1-6, reads GAGVSQSPRYKVAKRGQDVALRCDPISGHVSLFWYQQALGQGPEFLTYFQNEAQLDKSGLPSDRFFAERPEGSVSTLKIQRTQQEDSAVYLCASSLRPGPSSSPLHFGNGTRLTVT.

The rearrangement joins TRBV19 to TRBJ2-5, with unresolved D. V lost 3 bases, J lost 5 bases, and 10 bases lay in between. Per germline, CDR1 LNHDA and CDR2 SQIVND (reference sequence). The CDR3 covers 13 residues. CDR3 DNA sequence: TGTGCCAGTAGTATTTCCTCATGGGAGACCCAGTACTTC. It yields the protein CASSISSWETQYF.

The V call is TRBV6-5, the J call TRBJ2-2; D perhaps matches TRBD1 (5 bases). The CDR3 sequence is 15 residues long. V was pared by 7 bases and J by 0 bases, with 12 bases between. Germline V gene sequence: CDR1 MNHEY, CDR2 SVGAGI. DNA for the CDR3: TGTGCCAGCACCGCCCAGGGCGCGAACACCGGGGAGCTGTTTTTT. As protein: CASTAQGANTGELFF.

This chain joins TRBV23-1 and TRBJ2-7; tentatively, D is TRBD1 (6 bases). TRBV23-1 falls under the ORF class, with uncertain function. Trimming took off 3 bases at V and 0 bases at J, with 15 bases between the two ends. The CDR3 runs 16 residues. The CDR3 is CASSQDSAFNSYEQYF. The CDR3 region has the DNA TGCGCCAGCAGTCAGGACAGCGCCTTTAACTCCTACGAGCAGTACTTC.

The rearrangement joins TRBV7-8 to TRBJ2-3; D is uncertain. Trimming stripped 6 bases from V and 3 bases from J, with 10 bases between. The germline CDR1 and CDR2 sequences are SGHVS and FQNEAQ. The CDR3 runs 13 residues. The CDR3 DNA sequence: TGTGCCAGCAGTTACCGACCGACAGATACGCAGTATTTT. Its protein product is CASSYRPTDTQYF.

The genes are TRBV4-1 and TRBJ1-6; D call uncertain. The CDR3 is 15 amino acids. Trimming took off 2 bases at V and 3 bases at J, with 8 bases between the two ends. CDR1 and CDR2 (germline): MGHRA, YSYEKL. CDR3 loop: CASSQLPVYNSPLHF. The CDR3 coding sequence is TGCGCCAGCAGCCAATTACCAGTCTATAATTCACCCCTCCACTTT.

The V and J genes are TRBV9 and TRBJ2-1; maybe TRBD2 (6 bases). The CDR3 spans 14 residues. The V gene lost 4 bases and the J gene lost 2 bases, with 10 bases spanning the gap. Per germline, CDR1 SGDLS and CDR2 YYNGEE. CDR3 DNA: TGTGCCAGCAGCCAGACTAGTACCTACAATGAGCAGTTCTTC. This encodes CASSQTSTYNEQFF.

The genes are TRBV7-9 and TRBJ2-1; D is uncertain. The V end lost 2 bases, the J end lost 7 bases, and 9 bases lay between the germline ends. The CDR3 contains 13 residues. Germline V gene sequence: CDR1 SEHNR, CDR2 FQNEAQ (reference sequence). The CDR3 loop reads CASSLLLFNEQFF. Here the CDR3 DNA reads TGTGCCAGCAGCTTATTACTTTTTAATGAGCAGTTCTTC.

This chain uses TRBV5-8 with TRBJ1-5; D remains ambiguous. CDR1 and CDR2 (germline): SGHTS, YDEGEE. Trimming pared 0 bases from V and 5 bases from J, leaving 18 bases between. The CDR3 is made up of 17 amino acids. CDR3 sequence (DNA): TGTGCCAGCAGCTTGGGATCCTCAACCCTGGCCGATCAGCCCCAGCATTTT. This codes for CASSLGSSTLADQPQHF.

The gene calls are TRBV5-6 and TRBJ2-1, with D perhaps TRBD1 (6 bases). With 2 bases removed from V and 6 bases from J, the gap between germline ends came to 15 bases. CDR3 length: 15 residues. Per germline, CDR1 SGHDT and CDR2 YYEEEE. This chain's CDR3 is CASSFGQGIGNEQFF. CDR3 DNA sequence: TGTGCCAGCAGCTTTGGCCAGGGGATTGGCAATGAGCAGTTCTTC.

The CDR3: CASSLYSGQGWTGELFF. The CDR3 DNA is TGTGCCAGCAGTTTATACTCCGGACAGGGATGGACCGGGGAGCTGTTTTTT. V gene TRBV27 combines with J gene TRBJ2-2, with TRBD1 matching over 8 bases. V was clipped by 1 base and J by 5 bases; unmatched bases: 9. The CDR3 has 17 amino acids. Germline values: CDR1 MNHEY, CDR2 SMNVEV (reference sequence).

The chain has TRBV27 and TRBJ2-5; 8 positions agree with TRBD2. Trimming took 4 bases from V and 1 from J; bases not matched to a gene: 8. This CDR3 is 16 amino acids long. The germline V gene has CDR1 MNHEY and CDR2 SMNVEV (reference sequence). CDR3 coding DNA: TGTGCCAGCAGTTCCCCAAGCGGGGGCGCCCAAGAGACCCAGTACTTC. The encoded protein is CASSSPSGGAQETQYF.

The V gene is TRBV11-3, the J gene TRBJ2-1; D is possibly TRBD2 (7 bases). Germline V gene lookup returns CDR1 SGHNT and CDR2 YENEEA. The CDR3 contains 15 residues. Trimming removed 1 base from V and 2 bases from J, with 9 bases in between. In nucleotides, the CDR3 is TGTGCCAGCAGCTTAGCGGGGGGCCCCTACAATGAGCAGTTCTTC. Protein product: CASSLAGGPYNEQFF.

The CDR3 DNA follows: TGTGCCAGCAGTGAAATGGTAGCAGGCCGTCGCTACACCTTC. Translated: CASSEMVAGRRYTF. The genes are TRBV6-1 and TRBJ1-2; D gene uncertain. The CDR3 sequence is 14 residues long. Trimming took 2 bases from V and 9 from J, leaving 16 bases between them. The germline gives CDR1 MNHNS, CDR2 SASEGT.

V and J are TRBV4-1 and TRBJ2-5; a weak D match, TRBD1 (5 bases). With the DNA end fitting TRBJ2-7 better, the J assignment may be wrong. Germline loops: CDR1 MGHRA, CDR2 YSYEKL. The CDR3 is 14 amino acids. The CDR3 protein is CASSQADSNYEQYF. The DNA for the CDR3 is TGCGCCAGCAGCCAGGCTGACAGTAACTACGAGCAGTACTTC.

V usage is TRBV5-1 and J usage is TRBJ2-7, with 7 bases lining up with TRBD1. V gave up 4 bases and J gave up 2 bases; unmatched junction bases: 3. The germline gives CDR1 SGHRS, CDR2 YFSETQ. CDR3 size: 13 residues. DNA of the CDR3: TGCGCCAGCAGCAAGGGACAGACCTACGAGCAGTACTTC. Protein: CASSKGQTYEQYF.

This chain joins TRBV5-6 and TRBJ2-1, with a weak D call TRBD1 (6 bases). The V end lost 3 bases, the J end lost 6 bases, and 10 bases lay between the germline ends. CDR1 SGHDT and CDR2 YYEEEE come from the germline V gene. The CDR3 runs 13 residues. The CDR3 loop is CASSYGQINEQFF. In DNA, the CDR3 is TGTGCCAGCAGCTACGGACAGATCAATGAGCAGTTCTTC.

The chain combines TRBV2 with TRBJ1-2; no firm D call. This CDR3 is 11 amino acids long. Germline CDR1 reads SNHLY; CDR2 reads FYNNEI. Trimming left V 8 bases short and J 1 base short, with 5 bases between. In DNA form, the CDR3 reads TGTGCCAGCGGGATTAACTATGGCTACACCTTC. This sequence encodes CASGINYGYTF.